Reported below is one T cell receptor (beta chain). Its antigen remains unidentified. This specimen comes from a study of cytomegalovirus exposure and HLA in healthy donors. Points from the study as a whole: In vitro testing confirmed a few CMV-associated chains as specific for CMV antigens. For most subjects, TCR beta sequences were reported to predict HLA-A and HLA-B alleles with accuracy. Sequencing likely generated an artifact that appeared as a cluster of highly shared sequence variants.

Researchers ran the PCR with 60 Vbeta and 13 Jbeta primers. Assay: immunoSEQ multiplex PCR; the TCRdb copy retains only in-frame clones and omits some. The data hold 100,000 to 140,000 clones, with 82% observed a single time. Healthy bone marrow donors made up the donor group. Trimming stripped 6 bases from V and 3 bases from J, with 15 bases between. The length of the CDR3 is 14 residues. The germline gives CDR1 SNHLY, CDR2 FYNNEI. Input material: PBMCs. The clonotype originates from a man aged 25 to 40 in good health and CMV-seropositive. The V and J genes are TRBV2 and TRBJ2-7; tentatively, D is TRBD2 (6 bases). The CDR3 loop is CASRREAGGYEQYF. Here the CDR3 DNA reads TGTGCCAGCAGGAGGGAGGCTGGAGGCTACGAGCAGTACTTC.